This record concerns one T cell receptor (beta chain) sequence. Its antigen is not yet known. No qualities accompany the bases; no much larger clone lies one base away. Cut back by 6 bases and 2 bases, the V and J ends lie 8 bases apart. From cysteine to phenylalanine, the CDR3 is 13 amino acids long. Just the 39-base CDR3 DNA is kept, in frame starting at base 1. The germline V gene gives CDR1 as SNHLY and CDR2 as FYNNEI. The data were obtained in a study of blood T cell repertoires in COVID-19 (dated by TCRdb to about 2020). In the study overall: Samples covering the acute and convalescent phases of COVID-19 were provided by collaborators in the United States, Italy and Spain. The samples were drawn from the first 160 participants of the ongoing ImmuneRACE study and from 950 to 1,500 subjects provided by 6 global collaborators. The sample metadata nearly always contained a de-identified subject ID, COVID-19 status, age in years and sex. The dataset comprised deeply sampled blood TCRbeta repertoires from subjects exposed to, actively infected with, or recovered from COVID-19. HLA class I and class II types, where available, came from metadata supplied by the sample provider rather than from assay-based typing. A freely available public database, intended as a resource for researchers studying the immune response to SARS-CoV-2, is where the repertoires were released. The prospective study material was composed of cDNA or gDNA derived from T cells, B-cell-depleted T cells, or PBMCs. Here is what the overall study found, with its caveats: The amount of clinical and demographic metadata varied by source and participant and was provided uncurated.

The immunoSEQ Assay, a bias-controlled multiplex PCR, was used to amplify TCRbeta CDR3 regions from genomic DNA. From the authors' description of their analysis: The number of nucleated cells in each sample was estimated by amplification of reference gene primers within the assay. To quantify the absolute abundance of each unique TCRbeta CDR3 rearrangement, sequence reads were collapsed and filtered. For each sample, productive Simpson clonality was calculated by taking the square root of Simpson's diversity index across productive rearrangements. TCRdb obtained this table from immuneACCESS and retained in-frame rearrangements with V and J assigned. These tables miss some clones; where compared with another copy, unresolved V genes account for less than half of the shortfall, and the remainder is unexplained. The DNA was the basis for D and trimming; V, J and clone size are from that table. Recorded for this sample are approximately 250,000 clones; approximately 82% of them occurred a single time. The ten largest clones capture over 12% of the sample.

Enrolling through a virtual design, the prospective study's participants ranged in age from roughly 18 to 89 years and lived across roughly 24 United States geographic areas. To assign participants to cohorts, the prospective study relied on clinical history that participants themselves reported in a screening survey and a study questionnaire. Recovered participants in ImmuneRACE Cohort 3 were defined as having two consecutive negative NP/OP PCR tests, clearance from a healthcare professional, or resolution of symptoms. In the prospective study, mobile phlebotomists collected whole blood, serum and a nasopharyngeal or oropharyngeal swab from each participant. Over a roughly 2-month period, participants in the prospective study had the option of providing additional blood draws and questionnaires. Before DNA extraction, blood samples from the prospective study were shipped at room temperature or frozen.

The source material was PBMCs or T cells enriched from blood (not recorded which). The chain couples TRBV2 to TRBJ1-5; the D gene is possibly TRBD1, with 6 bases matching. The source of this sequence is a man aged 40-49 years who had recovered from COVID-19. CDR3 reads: CASRQGGNQPQHF. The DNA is TGTGCCAGCAGACAGGGCGGCAATCAGCCCCAGCATTTT.